Reported below is one TCR beta chain. Other DNA sequences within the sample encode an identical CDR3. The recovered donors of Cohort 3 showed two negative PCRs, clearance, or symptom resolution. CDR3 length: 12 residues. The germline gives CDR1 MDHEN, CDR2 SYDVKM. Trimming removed 2 bases at V and 3 bases at J, with 5 bases between. The data were obtained in a study of blood T cell repertoires in COVID-19. Generated by immunoSEQ multiplex PCR, the TCRdb table keeps only in-frame clones and is missing some. Among 400,000 to 450,000 clones listed, over 75% were seen once. Material for sequencing was PBMCs or T cells enriched from blood (not recorded which). The chain employs TRBV28 and TRBJ2-7, with D unresolved. This TCR was sampled from a man aged 30 to 39 who had recovered from COVID-19. The CDR3: CASSLPSYEQYF. The CDR3 region has the DNA TGTGCCAGCAGTTTACCTAGCTACGAGCAGTACTTC.